The rows below give T cell receptor beta chains drawn from one sample of a study of blood T cell repertoires in COVID-19. The protocol was immunoSEQ multiplex PCR, while the TCRdb copy is restricted to in-frame clones and leaves out a portion. The profile shows some 130,000 clones, over 60% of them singletons. The sample consisted of peripheral blood. The receptors originated from a woman aged 65 to 85 with acute or convalescent COVID-19. CDR3s include the opening cysteine and the closing phenylalanine or tryptophan. The D gene is left open where the match is weak. Size is omitted from some rows. Given values are once, few, many or a class for expanded clones.

CDR3 length	clone size	J gene	D gene	V gene	CDR3 protein	CDR3 DNA
18	NA	TRBJ2-1	TRBD1	TRBV7-9	CASSPRGRGQGANNEQFF	TGTGCCAGCAGCCCCCGGGGAAGAGGACAGGGGGCAAATAATGAGCAGTTCTTC
14	NA	TRBJ2-6	NA	TRBV19	CASSIGPGANVLTF	TGTGCCAGTAGTATAGGGCCTGGGGCCAACGTCCTGACTTTC
14	NA	TRBJ2-2	NA	TRBV5-3	CARTGQANTGELFF	TGTGCCAGAACGGGACAAGCGAACACCGGGGAGCTGTTTTTT
13	NA	TRBJ2-5	TRBD1	TRBV30	CAWSKGQRETQYF	TGTGCCTGGAGTAAGGGACAGAGAGAGACCCAGTACTTC
15	NA	TRBJ2-7	TRBD2	TRBV2	CASTGLAGGRDEQYF	TGTGCCAGCACGGGACTAGCGGGGGGGCGCGACGAGCAGTACTTC
14	NA	TRBJ1-1	NA	TRBV7-7	CASSPGAGNTEAFF	TGTGCTAGCAGTCCAGGAGCGGGGAACACTGAAGCTTTCTTT
18	NA	TRBJ2-5	TRBD2	TRBV3-1/TRBV3-2	CASSQDSRTSGRKETQYF	TGTGCCAGCAGCCAAGATAGTAGGACTAGCGGGAGAAAAGAGACCCAGTACTTC
18	NA	TRBJ1-2	TRBD1	TRBV7-9	CASGRPTLRTGPTEGYTF	TGTGCCAGCGGCCGCCCAACCCTCAGGACAGGCCCGACGGAAGGCTACACCTTC
17	NA	TRBJ2-3	TRBD2	TRBV19	CASSPRTSGSPTDTQYF	TGTGCCAGTAGTCCCCGGACTAGCGGGAGTCCCACAGATACGCAGTATTTT
15	NA	TRBJ2-5	NA	TRBV7-2	CASSLDVDRQETQYF	TGTGCCAGCAGCTTAGATGTCGACAGGCAAGAGACCCAGTACTTC
20	NA	TRBJ2-5	TRBD2	TRBV4-1	CASSPTTRGSGSREGETQYF	TGCGCCAGCAGCCCCACCACCCGGGGTAGCGGGAGCAGGGAGGGAGAGACCCAGTACTTC
15	NA	TRBJ2-7	NA	TRBV5-1	CASSLIQGLRREQYF	TGCGCCAGCAGCTTGATCCAGGGACTCCGACGGGAGCAGTACTTC
17	NA	TRBJ2-1	NA	TRBV21-1	CASSNRSGGPSYNEQFF	TGTGCCAGCAGCAACCGGAGCGGGGGACCTTCCTACAATGAGCAGTTCTTC
15	NA	TRBJ2-2	TRBD1	TRBV7-2	CASSPDRGSTGELFF	TGTGCCAGCAGCCCCGACAGGGGTAGCACCGGGGAGCTGTTTTTT
16	few	TRBJ2-5	NA	TRBV28	CASSSPAIDSQETQYF	TGTGCCAGCAGTTCCCCCGCCATAGACAGCCAAGAGACCCAGTACTTC
16	few	TRBJ1-2	TRBD1	TRBV4-1	CASSPETGGVLYGYTF	TGCGCCAGCAGCCCGGAGACAGGGGGCGTACTATATGGCTACACCTTC
15	NA	TRBJ1-2	NA	TRBV5-4	CASSHSTPGYYGYTF	TGTGCCAGCAGCCACTCTACGCCGGGGTACTATGGCTACACCTTC
15	few	TRBJ2-1	NA	TRBV19	CASSVPGLAKDEQFF	TGTGCCAGTAGCGTCCCGGGACTGGCTAAGGATGAGCAGTTCTTC
15	NA	TRBJ2-3	NA	TRBV5-4	CASSPAVTNSDTQYF	TGTGCCAGCAGCCCTGCGGTCACCAACTCTGATACGCAGTATTTT
15	NA	TRBJ1-1	TRBD1	TRBV7-9	CASSLVQGAVSQAFF	TGTGCCAGCAGCTTAGTCCAGGGGGCGGTGTCCCAAGCTTTCTTT
14	NA	TRBJ2-3	TRBD1	TRBV5-1	CASSFSGGWDTQYF	TGCGCCAGCAGCTTTTCAGGGGGCTGGGATACGCAGTATTTT
17	NA	TRBJ2-3	TRBD2	TRBV6-6	CASSLETSGSIADTQYF	TGTGCCAGCAGTCTCGAAACAAGCGGGAGCATTGCAGATACGCAGTATTTT
10	NA	TRBJ2-3	NA	TRBV20-1	CSARAGRQYF	TGCAGTGCTAGAGCGGGGAGGCAGTATTTT
16	NA	TRBJ1-3	NA	TRBV27	CASSLTGTPSGNTIYF	TGTGCCAGCAGTTTGACCGGGACACCCTCTGGAAACACCATATATTTT
12	few	TRBJ1-2	NA	TRBV2	CASSVGRGGYTF	TGTGCCAGCAGTGTAGGTCGCGGGGGCTACACCTTC
14	NA	TRBJ2-3	NA	TRBV5-1	CASSLGQGGDTQYF	TGCGCCAGCAGCTTGGGTCAGGGGGGAGATACGCAGTATTTT
17	NA	TRBJ2-3	TRBD2	TRBV7-2	CASSSWTSGRGTDTQYF	TGTGCCAGCAGCTCCTGGACTAGCGGAAGGGGCACAGATACGCAGTATTTT
16	NA	TRBJ1-3	TRBD1	TRBV4-3	CASSQRTGGRGNTIYF	TGCGCCAGCAGCCAGAGGACAGGGGGAAGGGGAAACACCATATATTTT
16	NA	TRBJ2-5	NA	TRBV6-2/TRBV6-3	CASTPGLAPSQETQYF	TGTGCCAGCACCCCCGGGCTAGCGCCCTCCCAGGAGACCCAGTACTTC
13	NA	TRBJ1-6	NA	TRBV10-1	CASSEKQGSPLHF	TGCGCCAGCAGTGAGAAACAGGGTTCACCCCTCCACTTT
14	NA	TRBJ1-2	TRBD1	TRBV5-4	CASSFGQGDYGYTF	TGTGCCAGCAGCTTTGGACAGGGTGACTATGGCTACACCTTC
15	NA	TRBJ1-3	NA	TRBV7-2	CASSSGGSRGNTIYF	TGTGCCAGCAGCTCTGGTGGTTCGAGGGGAAACACCATATATTTT
15	few	TRBJ2-2	NA	TRBV2	CASSEGGHNTGELFF	TGTGCCAGCAGTGAAGGGGGACATAACACCGGGGAGCTGTTTTTT
12	few	TRBJ1-1	TRBD1	TRBV2	CASDRAKAEAFF	TGTGCCAGTGACAGGGCCAAGGCTGAAGCTTTCTTT
15	NA	TRBJ2-1	NA	TRBV9	CASSVVPGGHNEQFF	TGTGCCAGCAGCGTAGTCCCAGGGGGGCACAATGAGCAGTTCTTC
16	NA	TRBJ1-1	NA	TRBV3-1/TRBV3-2	CASSQGPGRGNTEAFF	TGTGCCAGCAGCCAAGGCCCAGGCAGGGGGAACACTGAAGCTTTCTTT
18	NA	TRBJ2-1	NA	TRBV19	CASSIDLYRDKLYNEQFF	TGTGCCAGTAGTATAGATTTATATCGGGACAAGCTCTACAATGAGCAGTTCTTC
14	NA	TRBJ2-7	NA	TRBV2	CASSDSRRVYEQYF	TGTGCCAGCAGTGACTCTAGACGAGTCTACGAGCAGTACTTC
17	NA	TRBJ2-7	TRBD2	TRBV13	CASSLRRSGVSFDEQYF	TGTGCCAGCAGCTTAAGACGTAGCGGGGTAAGCTTCGACGAGCAGTACTTC
16	NA	TRBJ1-2	NA	TRBV27	CASTSRLGDSNYGYTF	TGTGCCAGCACTTCAAGATTAGGGGACTCTAACTATGGCTACACCTTC
14	few	TRBJ1-2	NA	TRBV18	CASSPSDTGRGYTF	TGTGCCAGCTCACCTTCTGACACAGGACGGGGCTACACCTTC
13	NA	TRBJ2-2	TRBD1	TRBV19	CASTDRVTGELFF	TGTGCCAGTACGGACAGGGTCACCGGGGAGCTGTTTTTT
16	NA	TRBJ1-2	NA	TRBV27	CASSSSGKDSNYGYTF	TGTGCCAGCAGTTCCTCGGGGAAGGACTCTAACTATGGCTACACCTTC
14	NA	TRBJ1-2	TRBD1	TRBV5-6	CASSFRDRAYGYTF	TGTGCCAGCAGCTTCCGGGACAGGGCCTATGGCTACACCTTC
13	NA	TRBJ1-5	NA	TRBV28	CASTTQRGQPQHF	TGTGCCAGCACAACCCAGCGGGGTCAGCCCCAGCATTTT
14	NA	TRBJ2-7	TRBD1	TRBV6-2/TRBV6-3	CASSSGQGLDEQYF	TGTGCCAGCAGTTCCGGACAGGGACTGGACGAGCAGTACTTC